The 19 T cell receptor beta chains below all came from one sample that was sequenced in a study of OX40 agonist ivuxolimab in advanced cancers. Repertoires were generated with immunoSEQ multiplex PCR, while TCRdb's copy carries only in-frame clones and drops some. The table records about 86,000 clones, 89% of them present only once. The sample here was CD4+ or CD8+ T cells sorted from blood, taken in a trial of the OX40 agonist ivuxolimab. The receptors originated from an adult with an advanced solid tumor such as melanoma, head and neck, liver or kidney cancer.

This chain joins TRBV19 and TRBJ1-2; D remains ambiguous. CDR3 length equals 13 residues. Germline lookup yields CDR1 LNHDA and CDR2 SQIVND (reference sequence). V gave up 5 bases and J gave up 3 bases, with 10 bases separating them. In nucleotides, the CDR3 is TGTGCCAGTAGTCCCCGGGGAGACTATGGCTACACCTTC. It codes for CASSPRGDYGYTF.

This chain joins TRBV18 and TRBJ2-5; D tentatively fits TRBD1 or TRBD2 (5 bases each). Trimming stripped 3 bases from V and 4 bases from J, with 12 bases between. Germline V lookup: CDR1 KGHSH, CDR2 LQKENI. This CDR3 is built from 14 residues. The CDR3 DNA follows: TGTGCCAGCTCACCCTTTGGGACGGCAGAGACCCAGTACTTC. This gives the protein CASSPFGTAETQYF.

The chain links TRBV19 to TRBJ1-1; 9 positions agree with TRBD1. V lost 6 bases to trimming and J lost 4 bases; unmatched junction nucleotides: 9. The length of the CDR3 is 15 residues. Germline V gives CDR1 LNHDA, CDR2 SQIVND (reference sequence). The CDR3 nucleotides read TGTGCCAGTAGATTAAACAGGGGGCCCGGCACTGAAGCTTTCTTT. The encoded protein is CASRLNRGPGTEAFF.

This chain joins TRBV4-3 and TRBJ2-7, with 8 positions matching TRBD1. This CDR3 is built from 17 residues. The V gene end was trimmed by 5 bases and the J gene end by 0 bases; junction bases not matched to a gene: 12. Germline V gene data show CDR1 as LGHNA and CDR2 as YSLEER. CDR3 sequence: CASSARLGQDISYEQYF. CDR3 DNA sequence: TGCGCCAGCAGCGCGCGATTGGGACAGGACATCTCCTACGAGCAGTACTTC.

About this clone itself: Other DNA sequences in the same sample also yield this CDR3. J is TRBJ2-5 and V is TRBV5-1; weak D call: TRBD2 (5 bases). Germline CDR1 reads SGHRS; CDR2 reads YFSETQ. V lost 0 bases and J 1 base, leaving 7 bases between the germline ends. The CDR3 has 14 amino acids. CDR3 DNA: TGCGCCAGCAGCTTGGGGGGAGTCCAAGAGACCCAGTACTTC. It yields the protein CASSLGGVQETQYF.

This clone was seen more than once but under ten times. The chain joins TRBV11-2 to TRBJ1-3; no clear D. The CDR3 length is 15 residues. V dropped 2 bases and J dropped 2 bases, with 10 bases sitting between them. Germline CDR1 and CDR2: SGHAT and FQNNGV. CDR3 DNA sequence: TGTGCCAGCAGCTTACGGGGAATCGCTGGAAACACCATATATTTT. Translated: CASSLRGIAGNTIYF.

The chain links TRBV18 to TRBJ2-3; D is undetermined. This CDR3 has 14 residues. V was trimmed by 3 bases and J by 6 bases, leaving 13 bases between them. Germline CDR1 KGHSH, CDR2 LQKENI. The DNA of the CDR3 is TGTGCCAGCTCACCCCTGGCCCCTACGGATACGCAGTATTTT. This gives the protein CASSPLAPTDTQYF.

This chain links TRBV9 with TRBJ1-3; no clear D. The CDR3 sequence is 15 residues long. Germline V gene sequence: CDR1 SGDLS, CDR2 YYNGEE. V lost 0 bases to trimming and J lost 0 bases, with 7 bases between them. The CDR3 region is CASSVEGHSGNTIYF. CDR3 sequence (DNA): TGTGCCAGCAGCGTAGAGGGTCACTCTGGAAACACCATATATTTT.

CDR3 residues: CASSEDRPPGEQYF. Written as DNA, the CDR3 is TGCGCCAGCAGTGAGGACAGGCCTCCCGGTGAGCAGTACTTC. The rearrangement links TRBV10-1 to TRBJ2-7; maybe TRBD1 (6 bases). The CDR3 runs 14 residues. V was clipped by 2 bases and J by 7 bases, with 15 bases between them. CDR1 and CDR2 (germline): WNHNN, SYGVQD (reference sequence).

The genes are TRBV5-4 and TRBJ2-2, with TRBD2 as a possible D gene (5 bases). Between the trimmed V and J ends, which lost 0 bases and 3 bases, there was a span of 15 bases. Germline CDR1 is SGHNT and CDR2 is YYREEE (reference sequence). The CDR3 loop spans 17 amino acids. The CDR3 protein is CASSLGGASGYTGELFF. CDR3 nucleotide sequence: TGTGCCAGCAGCTTGGGGGGTGCCAGCGGCTACACCGGGGAGCTGTTTTTT.

This chain uses TRBV4-1 with TRBJ1-2, with a possible D match to TRBD1 (6 bases). CDR1 MGHRA and CDR2 YSYEKL come from the germline V gene. V lost 5 bases, J lost 6 bases, and 13 bases lay in between. This CDR3 spans 13 amino acids. The CDR3 DNA sequence: TGCGCCAGCAGCGGTTACAGGGCGGATGGCTACACCTTC. As protein: CASSGYRADGYTF.

This clone turned up a few times. V and J are TRBV10-3 and TRBJ1-5; 8 bases line up with TRBD1. CDR3 size: 12 residues. The J segment lost 7 bases and the V segment lost 8 bases, leaving 4 bases of the junction unmatched. Germline lookup yields CDR1 ENHRY and CDR2 SYGVKD. The CDR3 protein is CAIGQGEQPQHF. As DNA, the CDR3 is TGTGCCATCGGACAGGGAGAACAGCCCCAGCATTTT.

The rearrangement links TRBV5-4 to TRBJ1-2; 8 bases fit TRBD1. Germline V gene lookup returns CDR1 SGHNT and CDR2 YYREEE (reference sequence). Unmatched junction bases numbered 4, after V lost 1 base and J lost 8 bases. This CDR3 is 13 amino acids long. In nucleotides, the CDR3 is TGTGCCAGCAGCTTGTTGACAGGGGTCGGCTACACCTTC. It specifies CASSLLTGVGYTF.

This rearrangement joins TRBV7-8 to TRBJ1-6; 9 bases line up with TRBD1. Trimming cost V 5 bases and J 7 bases; bases outside gene matches: 9. This CDR3 spans 16 amino acids. Germline assignment: CDR1 SGHVS and CDR2 FQNEAQ. The CDR3 coding sequence is TGTGCCAGCAGCGCCCAGCCGGGACAGGGCAATTCACCCCTCCACTTT. Its protein is CASSAQPGQGNSPLHF.

The chain joins TRBV7-3 to TRBJ2-5; a possible D gene is TRBD1 (6 bases). Germline V CDR1 and CDR2: SGHTA, FQGTGA. With 1 base removed from V and 7 bases from J, the gap between germline ends came to 16 bases. The CDR3 runs to 15 residues. CDR3 amino acids: CASSLMGTSPGTQYF. As DNA, the CDR3 is TGTGCCAGCAGCTTAATGGGGACAAGCCCCGGGACCCAGTACTTC. Variable domain in full (rest from reference TRBV7-3 and TRBJ2-5): GAGVSQTPSNKVTEKGKYVELRCDPISGHTALYWYRQSLGQGPEFLIYFQGTGAADDSGLPNDRFFAVRPEGSVSTLKIQRTERGDSAVYLCASSLMGTSPGTQYFGPGTRLLVL.

The V and J genes are TRBV6-1 and TRBJ2-7; 7 nucleotides agree with TRBD1. The CDR3 has 13 amino acids. V lost 3 bases, J lost 6 bases, and 5 bases stayed unmatched. The germline V gene encodes CDR1 MNHNS and CDR2 SASEGT. The CDR3 sequence is CASSDPDRAEQYF. CDR3 sequence (DNA): TGTGCCAGCAGTGACCCCGACAGGGCCGAGCAGTACTTC.

This chain connects TRBV5-4 to TRBJ1-4; 8 bases fit TRBD1. Germline assignment: CDR1 SGHNT and CDR2 YYREEE (reference sequence). V dropped 2 bases and J dropped 8; count of bases not matched to a gene: 5. The CDR3 runs to 14 residues. The CDR3 DNA sequence: TGTGCCAGCAGCTTCCAGGGGGCCGACGAAAAACTGTTTTTT. Translated: CASSFQGADEKLFF.

This sequence joins TRBV28 and TRBJ1-5, with D unresolved. There are 14 residues in the CDR3. Germline CDR1 and CDR2: MDHEN and SYDVKM. The ends were cut back, 8 bases at V and 0 bases at J, with 11 bases in the middle. The CDR3 coding sequence is TGTGCCAGCGAGTGGGCAGTTAGCAATCAGCCCCAGCATTTT. This encodes CASEWAVSNQPQHF.

The J gene is TRBJ2-1, the V gene TRBV5-6; D may match TRBD1 or TRBD2 (5 bases each). V lost 2 bases, J lost 9 bases, and 12 bases lay in between. The CDR3 is 13 amino acids. Germline V gives CDR1 SGHDT, CDR2 YYEEEE. The CDR3: CASSLGTVAEQFF. In nucleotides, the CDR3 is TGTGCCAGCAGCTTAGGGACCGTAGCTGAGCAGTTCTTC.